Listed below are T cell receptor beta chains from one sample, sequenced in a study of blood T cell repertoires in COVID-19. Sequencing was performed with immunoSEQ multiplex PCR; in TCRdb, only in-frame clones are kept and a portion is missing. This sample has 150,000 to 200,000 clones; around 80% occur once, and the top ten carry 11%. Sequencing used PBMCs or T cells enriched from blood (not recorded which). Receptors were obtained from a man aged 50 to 60 who had recovered from COVID-19. Each CDR3 is given with its conserved first and last residue. Fields, in order: J gene, clone size, D gene, V gene, CDR3 protein, CDR3 DNA. D genes are given only for firm matches. Only some rows state a clone size, as once, few, many or a class for expanded clones.

j_gene: TRBJ2-1
abundance: -
d_gene: -
v_gene: TRBV7-8
CDR3aa: CASSLGGAGVYGGHEQFF
CDR3nt: TGTGCCAGCAGCTTAGGGGGGGCGGGAGTGTATGGTGGCCATGAGCAGTTCTTC

j_gene: TRBJ1-4
abundance: -
d_gene: -
v_gene: TRBV5-1
CDR3aa: CASSFRDNEKLFF
CDR3nt: TGCGCCAGCAGCTTTCGGGATAATGAAAAACTGTTTTTT

j_gene: TRBJ2-3
abundance: once
d_gene: TRBD1
v_gene: TRBV24-1
CDR3aa: CATSEPGQGALDTQYF
CDR3nt: TGTGCCACCAGTGAGCCGGGACAGGGGGCATTAGATACGCAGTATTTT

j_gene: TRBJ1-1
abundance: -
d_gene: -
v_gene: TRBV25-1
CDR3aa: CASSPTAGYGSAFF
CDR3nt: TGTGCCAGCAGTCCGACAGCGGGGTACGGTTCGGCTTTCTTT

j_gene: TRBJ1-5
abundance: -
d_gene: -
v_gene: TRBV28
CDR3aa: CASSFYRENQPQHF
CDR3nt: TGTGCCAGCAGTTTTTACAGGGAGAATCAGCCCCAGCATTTT

j_gene: TRBJ1-1
abundance: -
d_gene: TRBD1
v_gene: TRBV7-8
CDR3aa: CASSPEDRVDEAFF
CDR3nt: TGTGCCAGCAGCCCAGAGGACAGGGTGGATGAAGCTTTCTTT

j_gene: TRBJ1-6
abundance: -
d_gene: TRBD1
v_gene: TRBV25-1
CDR3aa: CASRGQGAGNSPLHF
CDR3nt: TGTGCCAGCAGGGGACAGGGGGCCGGTAATTCACCCCTCCACTTT

j_gene: TRBJ2-5
abundance: -
d_gene: TRBD2
v_gene: TRBV28
CDR3aa: CASNSRLAGEETQYF
CDR3nt: TGTGCCAGCAACTCTCGTCTAGCGGGAGAAGAGACCCAGTACTTC

j_gene: TRBJ2-7
abundance: -
d_gene: TRBD2
v_gene: TRBV11-3
CDR3aa: CASSLDSGASYEQYF
CDR3nt: TGTGCCAGCAGCTTAGACAGCGGGGCCTCCTACGAGCAGTACTTC

j_gene: TRBJ2-1
abundance: -
d_gene: TRBD2
v_gene: TRBV28
CDR3aa: CASSLAGLAEYNEQFF
CDR3nt: TGTGCCAGCAGTTTAGCCGGACTAGCGGAATACAATGAGCAGTTCTTC

j_gene: TRBJ1-2
abundance: few
d_gene: -
v_gene: TRBV28
CDR3aa: CASTGSLYGYTF
CDR3nt: TGTGCCAGCACCGGGAGCCTCTATGGCTACACCTTC

j_gene: TRBJ2-1
abundance: -
d_gene: TRBD2
v_gene: TRBV28
CDR3aa: CASSLYSGDYNEQFF
CDR3nt: TGTGCCAGCAGTTTATACAGCGGGGACTACAATGAGCAGTTCTTC

j_gene: TRBJ2-1
abundance: -
d_gene: -
v_gene: TRBV7-3
CDR3aa: CASSPSPDNEQFF
CDR3nt: TGTGCCAGCAGCCCCTCCCCCGACAATGAGCAGTTCTTC

j_gene: TRBJ1-2
abundance: few
d_gene: TRBD1
v_gene: TRBV6-4
CDR3aa: CASSEPGQIPTHF
CDR3nt: TGTGCCAGCAGTGAACCGGGACAGATCCCCACTCACTTC

j_gene: TRBJ2-1
abundance: -
d_gene: TRBD2
v_gene: TRBV28
CDR3aa: CASSSLAGGAYNEQFF
CDR3nt: TGTGCCAGCAGTTCCCTAGCGGGAGGGGCCTACAATGAGCAGTTCTTC

j_gene: TRBJ2-7
abundance: -
d_gene: TRBD2
v_gene: TRBV27
CDR3aa: CASSLGSGLAGYEQYF
CDR3nt: TGTGCCAGCAGTTTAGGGTCGGGACTAGCGGGCTACGAGCAGTACTTC

j_gene: TRBJ2-7
abundance: few
d_gene: TRBD2
v_gene: TRBV2
CDR3aa: CASRDYQGASGRGPYEQYF
CDR3nt: TGTGCCAGCAGGGACTACCAGGGCGCTAGCGGGAGGGGGCCCTACGAGCAGTACTTC

j_gene: TRBJ1-4
abundance: few
d_gene: -
v_gene: TRBV3-1/TRBV3-2
CDR3aa: CASSQTGGSNEKLFF
CDR3nt: TGTGCCAGCAGCCAAACTGGGGGGTCTAATGAAAAACTGTTTTTT

j_gene: TRBJ1-1
abundance: -
d_gene: TRBD1
v_gene: TRBV19
CDR3aa: CASMGQWDTEAFF
CDR3nt: TGTGCCAGTATGGGACAGTGGGACACTGAAGCTTTCTTT

j_gene: TRBJ2-1
abundance: once
d_gene: TRBD2
v_gene: TRBV11-2
CDR3aa: CASSLRTSGSGEQFF
CDR3nt: TGTGCCAGCAGCTTAAGGACTAGCGGGAGTGGAGAGCAGTTCTTC

j_gene: TRBJ2-5
abundance: -
d_gene: -
v_gene: TRBV5-1
CDR3aa: CASSEAWAQYF
CDR3nt: TGCGCCAGCAGCGAGGCGTGGGCCCAGTACTTC

j_gene: TRBJ1-5
abundance: -
d_gene: -
v_gene: TRBV27
CDR3aa: CASSLSGGQPQHF
CDR3nt: TGTGCCAGCAGTTTATCGGGAGGTCAGCCCCAGCATTTT

j_gene: TRBJ1-1
abundance: -
d_gene: -
v_gene: TRBV2
CDR3aa: CASKGQGGRTEAFF
CDR3nt: TGTGCCAGCAAGGGGCAGGGAGGTAGGACTGAAGCTTTCTTT

j_gene: TRBJ2-5
abundance: -
d_gene: TRBD2
v_gene: TRBV3-1/TRBV3-2
CDR3aa: CASSQSIGREETQYF
CDR3nt: TGTGCCAGCAGCCAGTCCATAGGGAGGGAAGAGACCCAGTACTTC

j_gene: TRBJ1-6
abundance: -
d_gene: -
v_gene: TRBV6-1
CDR3aa: CASSEWQGHSPLHF
CDR3nt: TGTGCCAGCAGTGAATGGCAGGGGCATTCACCCCTCCACTTT

j_gene: TRBJ1-6
abundance: -
d_gene: -
v_gene: TRBV27
CDR3aa: CASSYTAPYNSPLHF
CDR3nt: TGTGCCAGCAGTTATACAGCTCCTTATAATTCACCCCTCCACTTT

j_gene: TRBJ2-4
abundance: -
d_gene: TRBD2
v_gene: TRBV2
CDR3aa: CASSDRSSGKGNIQYF
CDR3nt: TGTGCCAGCAGTGATAGGTCTAGCGGGAAAGGAAACATTCAGTACTTC

j_gene: TRBJ2-1
abundance: once
d_gene: -
v_gene: TRBV27
CDR3aa: CASSGAGLGSYNEQFF
CDR3nt: TGTGCCAGCAGTGGGGCTGGCCTAGGCTCCTACAATGAGCAGTTCTTC

j_gene: TRBJ1-3
abundance: -
d_gene: -
v_gene: TRBV15
CDR3aa: CATSGPGYGNTIYF
CDR3nt: TGTGCCACCAGCGGGCCGGGGTATGGAAACACCATATATTTT

j_gene: TRBJ1-5
abundance: few
d_gene: -
v_gene: TRBV30
CDR3aa: CACAPATLPPNQPQHF
CDR3nt: TGTGCCTGCGCCCCGGCCACACTACCGCCCAATCAGCCCCAGCATTTT

j_gene: TRBJ1-4
abundance: -
d_gene: -
v_gene: TRBV7-9
CDR3aa: CASSLPSPGVEKLFF
CDR3nt: TGTGCCAGCAGCTTACCGAGTCCAGGGGTGGAAAAACTGTTTTTT

j_gene: TRBJ2-7
abundance: few
d_gene: -
v_gene: TRBV7-2
CDR3aa: CASSRTTAYEQYF
CDR3nt: TGTGCCAGCAGCAGGACTACCGCCTACGAGCAGTACTTC

j_gene: TRBJ1-2
abundance: -
d_gene: -
v_gene: TRBV19
CDR3aa: CASKALGDYGYTF
CDR3nt: TGTGCCAGCAAAGCCCTAGGGGACTATGGCTACACCTTC

j_gene: TRBJ2-5
abundance: -
d_gene: -
v_gene: TRBV6-5
CDR3aa: CASSSLGETQYF
CDR3nt: TGTGCCAGCAGTTCACTAGGAGAGACCCAGTACTTC

j_gene: TRBJ1-2
abundance: -
d_gene: -
v_gene: TRBV9
CDR3aa: CASSFRDKVDYGYTF
CDR3nt: TGTGCCAGCAGCTTCCGGGACAAAGTAGACTATGGCTACACCTTC

j_gene: TRBJ2-7
abundance: -
d_gene: -
v_gene: TRBV27
CDR3aa: CASSALQVDVWCEQYF
CDR3nt: TGTGCCAGCAGTGCTCTTCAAGTAGATGTTTGGTGCGAGCAGTACTTC

j_gene: TRBJ1-1
abundance: -
d_gene: TRBD1
v_gene: TRBV27
CDR3aa: CASSLISGGTEAFF
CDR3nt: TGTGCCAGCAGTTTAATCTCAGGGGGCACTGAAGCTTTCTTT

j_gene: TRBJ2-5
abundance: once
d_gene: TRBD1
v_gene: TRBV5-4
CDR3aa: CASSRDSLAQETQYF
CDR3nt: TGTGCCAGCAGCCGGGACAGCCTGGCCCAAGAGACCCAGTACTTC

j_gene: TRBJ2-2
abundance: few
d_gene: TRBD1
v_gene: TRBV7-9
CDR3aa: CASSPPQGAPGELFF
CDR3nt: TGTGCCAGCAGCCCCCCACAGGGGGCGCCCGGGGAGCTGTTTTTT

j_gene: TRBJ1-1
abundance: once
d_gene: -
v_gene: TRBV10-2
CDR3aa: CACGERNTEAFF
CDR3nt: TGCGCTTGTGGGGAGCGGAACACTGAAGCTTTCTTT

j_gene: TRBJ1-4
abundance: -
d_gene: TRBD1
v_gene: TRBV9
CDR3aa: CASSAGQGLLEEKLFF
CDR3nt: TGTGCCAGCAGCGCGGGACAGGGGCTTTTAGAAGAAAAACTGTTTTTT

j_gene: TRBJ1-2
abundance: -
d_gene: -
v_gene: TRBV12-3/TRBV12-4
CDR3aa: CASSAGGANGYTF
CDR3nt: TGTGCCAGCAGCGCGGGGGGGGCGAATGGCTACACCTTC

j_gene: TRBJ1-4
abundance: -
d_gene: -
v_gene: TRBV30
CDR3aa: CAWSDREKLFF
CDR3nt: TGTGCCTGGAGTGATAGAGAAAAACTGTTTTTT

j_gene: TRBJ2-2
abundance: -
d_gene: -
v_gene: TRBV15
CDR3aa: CATSRGISISTGELFF
CDR3nt: TGTGCCACCAGCAGAGGGATTAGCATTAGCACCGGGGAGCTGTTTTTT

j_gene: TRBJ1-1
abundance: -
d_gene: -
v_gene: TRBV5-1
CDR3aa: CASSLVGGATEAFF
CDR3nt: TGCGCCAGCAGCTTGGTCGGGGGGGCCACTGAAGCTTTCTTT